The T cell receptor (beta chain) described here comes from a study of blood T cell repertoires in COVID-19. Repertoires were generated with immunoSEQ multiplex PCR, while TCRdb's copy carries only in-frame clones and drops some. The profile shows under 250,000 clones, 89% of them singletons. From germline, CDR1 is SGHAT and CDR2 FQDESV (reference sequence). This CDR3 comprises 16 residues. Losses at the gene ends were 3 bases for V and 8 bases for J; bases not matched to a gene: 6. The sequenced sample was peripheral blood. This TCR was recovered from a man between 60 and 70 years old who had recovered from COVID-19. The rearrangement joins TRBV11-1 to TRBJ2-3; TRBD2 matches at 15 bases. The CDR3 spells CASSFGLAGGSATQYF. CDR3 coding DNA: TGTGCCAGCAGCTTTGGACTAGCGGGGGGGAGCGCTACGCAGTATTTT.